Shown below are 2 T cell receptor beta chains from a single sample sequenced in a study of long-term antiretroviral therapy in people with HIV. It was version v3.0 of the immunoSEQ assay that was run at survey level. Clones were read by immunoSEQ multiplex PCR, and TCRdb kept only the in-frame ones, dropping some. The table includes about 26,000 clones, approximately 78% detected once. The sample consisted of unsorted PBMCs, taken 2.9 years after starting antiretroviral therapy. These receptors were obtained from a man between 50 and 59 years old with HIV.

The CDR3 reads CASSLETGVRTDTQYF. Here the CDR3 DNA reads TGCGCCAGCAGCTTGGAGACGGGGGTTCGCACAGATACGCAGTATTTT. V is TRBV5-1 and J is TRBJ2-3, with a weak D call TRBD2 (6 bases). Germline V gives CDR1 SGHRS, CDR2 YFSETQ. CDR3 size: 16 residues. Deletions cut 0 bases from V and 1 base from J, with 12 bases between.

This sequence joins TRBV6-1 and TRBJ1-4; no firm D call. The CDR3 is 14 residues long. The germline V and J ends were trimmed by 6 bases and 0 bases, with 8 bases remaining between them. The V gene's germline CDR1 is MNHNS and CDR2 SASEGT. CDR3 DNA: TGTGCCAGCAGGGTACCTGCAACTAATGAAAAACTGTTTTTT. Protein: CASRVPATNEKLFF.